This entry lists 6 T cell receptor beta chains sequenced from one sample in a study of cytomegalovirus exposure and HLA in healthy donors. The study ran its PCR with 60 Vbeta and 13 Jbeta primers. Method: immunoSEQ multiplex PCR; TCRdb's copy keeps in-frame clones and lacks some. The sample contains some 200,000 clones, over 65% of which appear only once. The sequencing input was PBMCs. The source is a woman in her forties or fifties in good health and CMV-seropositive.

This chain uses TRBV6-4 with TRBJ2-7; TRBD2 agrees at 12 bases. The germline gives CDR1 MRHNA, CDR2 SNTAGT. This CDR3 has 15 residues. V dropped 6 bases and J dropped 6; count of bases not matched to a gene: 9. This chain's CDR3 is CASRTHLAGGGEQYF. CDR3 DNA sequence: TGTGCCAGCAGGACCCACCTAGCGGGGGGGGGCGAGCAGTACTTC.

The chain uses TRBV7-6 and TRBJ1-5; no reliable D call. The CDR3 is 14 residues long. In germline, CDR1 is SGHVS, CDR2 FNYEAQ. V was shortened by 4 bases and J by 3 bases, with 10 bases between the two germline ends. CDR3 DNA: TGTGCCAGCAGCTCACGCGTTCCCAATCAGCCCCAGCATTTT. It yields the protein CASSSRVPNQPQHF.

CDR3 residues: CASSSSSGGQETQYF. The CDR3 bases are TGTGCCAGCAGCAGCTCTAGCGGGGGCCAAGAGACCCAGTACTTC. This sequence joins TRBV11-1 and TRBJ2-5; 10 nucleotides align to TRBD2. The CDR3 covers 15 residues. Germline-derived CDR1 and CDR2 are SGHAT and FQDESV (reference sequence). Trimming cost V 5 bases and J 1 base; bases outside gene matches: 4. Full variable domain (missing parts from reference TRBV11-1 and TRBJ2-5): EAEVAQSPRYKITEKSQAVAFWCDPISGHATLYWYRQILGQGPELLVQFQDESVVDDSQLPKDRFSAERLKGVDSTLKIQPAELGDSAMYLCASSSSSGGQETQYFGPGTRLLVL.

The chain recombines TRBV18 with TRBJ2-2; D is unresolved. Germline CDR1 reads KGHSH; CDR2 reads LQKENI. Trimming shortened V by 3 bases and J by 1 base, and 12 bases separated the two germline ends. The length of the CDR3 is 16 residues. The CDR3 spells CASSPGRQRNTGELFF. CDR3 sequence (DNA): TGTGCCAGCTCACCCGGCCGACAACGGAACACCGGGGAGCTGTTTTTT.

Turning to this clone: At the DNA level, this CDR3 is encoded by other sequences in the same sample as well. This rearrangement joins TRBV19 to TRBJ2-7, with a tentative D call TRBD2 (5 bases). V lost 1 base to trimming and J lost 2 bases, with 6 bases between them. The germline V gene has CDR1 LNHDA and CDR2 SQIVND (reference sequence). The CDR3 totals 13 residues. This chain's CDR3 is CASSIAGAYEQYF. CDR3 in DNA: TGTGCCAGTAGTATAGCCGGGGCCTACGAGCAGTACTTC.

The chain recombines TRBV2 with TRBJ2-4; 7 positions match TRBD1. CDR3 size: 12 residues. With V trimmed by 1 base and J by 16 bases, 7 bases remained unmatched. CDR1 and CDR2 from the germline V gene are SNHLY and FYNNEI. The CDR3 spells CASSEGLYRGYF. The DNA of the CDR3 is TGTGCCAGCAGTGAAGGTTTGTACAGGGGATACTTC.